These 30 T cell receptor beta chains were sequenced from one sample in a study of T cell responses to AZD1222 COVID-19 vaccine. Produced via immunoSEQ multiplex PCR; TCRdb's table is partial and in-frame only. The table records roughly 55,000 clones, roughly 85% of them present only once. Here the sequenced sample was peripheral blood, taken on day 0 of AZD1222 vaccination. Every receptor here comes from an adult in good health.

CDR3 DNA sequence: TGTGCCAGCAGCGCTCGACTAGGCTCCTACGAGCAGTACTTC. It specifies CASSARLGSYEQYF. This rearrangement joins TRBV7-2 to TRBJ2-7; D is possibly TRBD2 (6 bases). The CDR3 is 14 amino acids. Trimming shortened V by 5 bases and J by 0 bases, and 11 bases separated the two germline ends. CDR1 is SGHTA, CDR2 FQGNSA, per germline.

The chain carries TRBV2 and TRBJ1-1, with D unclear. Germline CDR1 is SNHLY and CDR2 is FYNNEI. V was cut by 6 bases and J by 1 base, with 9 bases left in between. This CDR3 comprises 13 residues. The CDR3 region has the DNA TGTGCCAGCAGAGAGACTGCGAACACTGAAGCTTTCTTT. Encoded protein: CASRETANTEAFF.

The V call is TRBV7-2, the J call TRBJ2-7; 8 bases match TRBD1. CDR3 length: 14 amino acids. Germline-derived CDR1 and CDR2 are SGHTA and FQGNSA. The V gene end was trimmed by 3 bases and the J gene end by 0 bases; junction bases not matched to a gene: 1. In nucleotides, the CDR3 is TGTGCCAGCAGCTTGGACAGGGCCTCCTACGAGCAGTACTTC. Translating gives CASSLDRASYEQYF.

The V call is TRBV7-6, the J call TRBJ1-1; no reliable D call. Germline loops: CDR1 SGHVS, CDR2 FNYEAQ. Trimming took 1 base from V and 3 from J, leaving 12 bases between them. The CDR3 runs 15 residues. CDR3 amino acids: CASSLEPDWDTEAFF. The CDR3 bases are TGTGCCAGCAGCTTAGAACCCGACTGGGACACTGAAGCTTTCTTT.

The chain employs TRBV7-2 and TRBJ1-5; D remains ambiguous. With 4 bases removed from V and 1 base from J, the gap between germline ends came to 11 bases. The germline gives CDR1 SGHTA, CDR2 FQGNSA. The length of the CDR3 is 15 residues. The CDR3 is CASSSGLGSNQPQHF. The CDR3 bases are TGTGCCAGCAGCTCCGGGCTGGGAAGCAATCAGCCCCAGCATTTT.

V is TRBV10-3 and J is TRBJ1-3; 9 bases are shared with TRBD1. CDR1 is ENHRY and CDR2 is SYGVKD in the germline V gene. The V gene end was trimmed by 10 bases and the J gene end by 0 bases; junction bases not matched to a gene: 13. The length of the CDR3 is 17 residues. The CDR3 spells CATTVGTGITSGNTIYF. The DNA of the CDR3 is TGTGCCACCACGGTTGGGACAGGGATTACCTCTGGAAACACCATATATTTT.

V and J are TRBV6-6 and TRBJ1-6; 9 bases align to TRBD1. This CDR3 has 14 amino acids. With V trimmed by 7 bases and J by 7 bases, 5 bases remained unmatched. Per the germline V gene, CDR1 is MNHNY and CDR2 is SVGAGI (reference sequence). CDR3 region: CASTKQGANSPLHF. The CDR3 nucleotides read TGTGCCAGCACCAAACAGGGGGCAAATTCACCCCTCCACTTT.

The V and J genes are TRBV5-8 and TRBJ2-7, with D possibly being TRBD1 (5 bases). Trimming took 2 bases from V and 0 from J, leaving 9 bases between them. Germline lookup yields CDR1 SGHTS and CDR2 YDEGEE. The CDR3 length is 14 residues. The CDR3 DNA reads as TGTGCCAGCAGCTTTGGGGCTTCCTCCTACGAGCAGTACTTC. The encoded protein is CASSFGASSYEQYF.

CDR3 sequence reads: CASRTGADSPLHF. The CDR3 DNA is TGTGCCAGCCGAACAGGGGCAGATTCACCCCTCCACTTT. The chain links TRBV18 to TRBJ1-6, with 7 bases fitting TRBD1. The V gene's germline CDR1 is KGHSH and CDR2 LQKENI. J gave up 8 bases and V 8 bases, and 6 bases lay outside the gene matches. The CDR3 sequence is 13 residues long. The whole variable domain, filled in from reference TRBV18 and TRBJ1-6, reads NAGVMQNPRHLVRRRGQEARLRCSPMKGHSHVYWYRQLPEEGLKFMVYLQKENIIDESGMPKERFSAEFPKEGPSILRIQQVVRGDSAAYFCASRTGADSPLHFGNGTRLTVT.

The chain employs TRBV5-1 and TRBJ2-7; possibly TRBD1 or TRBD2 for D (5 bases each). The germline V gene has CDR1 SGHRS and CDR2 YFSETQ. Trimming removed 2 bases at V and 1 base at J, with 10 bases between. The CDR3 loop spans 14 amino acids. The CDR3 protein is CASSFRDGSYEQYF. Here the CDR3 DNA reads TGCGCCAGCAGCTTTCGGGACGGATCCTACGAGCAGTACTTC.

The CDR3 region has the DNA TGTGCCAGCAGTTACTCGACAACGGCCCAAGATACGCAGTATTTT. Its translation is CASSYSTTAQDTQYF. The chain couples TRBV6-5 to TRBJ2-3; D remains ambiguous. Trimming removed 0 bases at V and 5 bases at J, with 12 bases between. The CDR3 extends over 15 amino acids. Germline lookup yields CDR1 MNHEY and CDR2 SVGAGI.

The rearrangement joins TRBV30 to TRBJ1-6; possibly TRBD1 for D (6 bases). The V gene's germline CDR1 is GTSNPN and CDR2 SVGIG (reference sequence). The CDR3 length is 14 residues. V shed 4 bases and J shed 4 bases, with 11 bases lying between them. CDR3 DNA: TGTGCCTGGACCCCGGGACAATATAATTCACCCCTCCACTTT. Residues: CAWTPGQYNSPLHF.

The chain uses TRBV19 and TRBJ1-1; no definite D call. The germline V gene encodes CDR1 LNHDA and CDR2 SQIVND (reference sequence). The CDR3 totals 15 residues. V was shortened by 5 bases and J by 1 base, with 14 bases between the two germline ends. Here the CDR3 DNA reads TGTGCCAGTAGTTTCCGGGGAGGAAAGAACACTGAAGCTTTCTTT. Translating gives CASSFRGGKNTEAFF.

The chain employs TRBV29-1 and TRBJ1-1, with D possibly being TRBD1 (6 bases). There are 16 residues in the CDR3. CDR1 and CDR2 from the germline V gene are SQVTM and ANQGSEA. V gave up 7 bases and J gave up 3 bases, with 24 bases separating them. CDR3 coding DNA: TGCAGCGCCGGGAAGGGGGGACGGGGGCCCTACACTGAAGCTTTCTTT. It codes for CSAGKGGRGPYTEAFF. Full variable domain (outside the CDR3, taken from reference TRBV29-1 and TRBJ1-1): SAVISQKPSRDICQRGTSLTIQCQVDSQVTMMFWYRQQPGQSLTLIATANQGSEATYESGFVIDKFPISRPNLTFSTLTVSNMSPEDSSIYLCSAGKGGRGPYTEAFFGQGTRLTVV.

The J gene is TRBJ2-7, the V gene TRBV12-3 or TRBV12-4; D may be TRBD2 (6 bases). This CDR3 is built from 12 residues. V lost 6 bases and J lost 3, with 9 bases in between. DNA of the CDR3: TGTGCCAGCAGATCGACTAGCTACGAGCAGTACTTC. This sequence encodes CASRSTSYEQYF.

This clone was counted a few times. The rearrangement links TRBV12-3 or TRBV12-4 to TRBJ1-3; no clear D gene. This CDR3 region has 13 residues. The V and J ends lost 5 bases and 2 bases respectively, with 7 bases between them. The CDR3 spells CASSKEAGNTIYF. As DNA, the CDR3 is TGTGCCAGCAGTAAGGAGGCTGGAAACACCATATATTTT.

The gene calls are TRBV15 and TRBJ1-1, with unresolved D. Germline CDR1 is LNHNV and CDR2 is YYDKDF (reference sequence). CDR3 size: 15 residues. The V end lost 4 bases, the J end lost 7 bases, and 19 bases lay between the germline ends. CDR3 sequence (DNA): TGTGCCACCAGCATCCTTCTGGCGGGTGTTGGTGAAGCTTTCTTT. Translating it yields CATSILLAGVGEAFF.

V is TRBV29-1 and J is TRBJ1-1; TRBD1 is a possible D gene (5 bases). CDR3 length: 13 amino acids. V lost 7 bases to trimming and J lost 3 bases, with 15 bases between them. The V gene's germline CDR1 is SQVTM and CDR2 ANQGSEA. CDR3 DNA: TGCAGCGCCGAGAACCAGGGACACACTGAAGCTTTCTTT. Translation gives CSAENQGHTEAFF.

The rearrangement links TRBV24-1 to TRBJ2-2; TRBD1 matches at 7 bases. There are 15 residues in the CDR3. Germline assignment: CDR1 KGHDR and CDR2 SFDVKD. After removal of 4 bases from V and 6 bases from J, the junction contained 7 bases not matched to a gene. The CDR3 region has the DNA TGTGCCACCAGTGACCCCGGACAGGATTCCGGGGAGCTGTTTTTT. Residues: CATSDPGQDSGELFF.

This chain links TRBV30 with TRBJ2-7, with TRBD2 as a possible D gene (5 bases). Trimming cost V 0 bases and J 3 bases, with 6 bases left between them. Germline CDR1 is GTSNPN and CDR2 is SVGIG (reference sequence). The CDR3 spans 12 residues. The CDR3 protein is CAWSVAVYEQYF. CDR3 sequence (DNA): TGTGCCTGGAGTGTAGCGGTCTACGAGCAGTACTTC.

V is TRBV7-8 and J is TRBJ2-2, with TRBD2 as a possible D gene (6 bases). This CDR3 has 16 residues. Deletions cut 5 bases from V and 0 bases from J, with 13 bases between. From germline, CDR1 is SGHVS and CDR2 FQNEAQ. CDR3 residues: CASSPLSGTNTGELFF. The CDR3 region has the DNA TGTGCCAGCAGCCCCCTTAGCGGTACGAACACCGGGGAGCTGTTTTTT.

This clone has only a few counts. The V and J genes are TRBV5-4 and TRBJ1-1; a weak D match, TRBD1 (6 bases). Germline CDR1 SGHNT, CDR2 YYREEE (reference sequence). Trimming shortened V by 4 bases and J by 0 bases, and 10 bases separated the two germline ends. This CDR3 has 14 amino acids. CDR3 bases: TGTGCCAGCAGCCAGCAGGGGTTGAACACTGAAGCTTTCTTT. Protein: CASSQQGLNTEAFF.

V and J are TRBV4-2 and TRBJ1-2; the D is unclear. Germline CDR1 LGHNA, CDR2 YNFKEQ. The CDR3 totals 14 residues. Deletions cut 0 bases from V and 2 bases from J, with 7 bases between. CDR3 loop: CASSQDVQNYGYTF. The CDR3, as DNA: TGTGCCAGCAGCCAAGATGTGCAAAACTATGGCTACACCTTC.

The J gene is TRBJ2-2, the V gene TRBV4-3; 8 bases are a match to TRBD1. From germline, CDR1 is LGHNA and CDR2 YSLEER. The CDR3 extends over 13 amino acids. Unmatched junction bases numbered 1, after V lost 3 bases and J lost 7 bases. The DNA of the CDR3 is TGCGCCAGCAGCCACGGGACAGGCGGGGAGCTGTTTTTT. This sequence encodes CASSHGTGGELFF.

The chain has TRBV10-3 and TRBJ1-6, with D tentatively TRBD1 (5 bases). This CDR3 region has 14 residues. Trimming stripped 11 bases from V and 9 bases from J, with 20 bases between. From germline, CDR1 is ENHRY and CDR2 SYGVKD. CDR3 in DNA: TGTGCCGCTGGGGCGGCAGGAGAACGTTCACCCCTCCACTTT. This encodes CAAGAAGERSPLHF.

J is TRBJ2-2 and V is TRBV9; D not certain. The V and J ends lost 4 bases and 2 bases respectively, with 3 bases between them. CDR1 is SGDLS and CDR2 is YYNGEE in the germline V gene. This CDR3 spans 12 amino acids. The CDR3 DNA reads TGTGCCAGCAGCATAAACACCGGGGAGCTGTTTTTT. It is translated as CASSINTGELFF.

This chain uses TRBV11-2 with TRBJ2-5; D is possibly TRBD2 (6 bases). The V end lost 4 bases, the J end lost 4 bases, and 19 bases lay between the germline ends. The CDR3 is made up of 16 amino acids. Germline V gives CDR1 SGHAT, CDR2 FQNNGV. The CDR3 DNA sequence: TGTGCCAGCAGCTCTAGACTAGTAGGAGTGCGAGAGACCCAGTACTTC. Protein product: CASSSRLVGVRETQYF.

The gene calls are TRBV28 and TRBJ2-3, with 15 bases that match TRBD2. The V gene end was trimmed by 7 bases and the J gene end by 3 bases; junction bases not matched to a gene: 14. The germline gives CDR1 MDHEN, CDR2 SYDVKM. The CDR3 contains 19 residues. CDR3 sequence: CASKEGTGLAGGGTDTQYF. The CDR3 coding sequence is TGTGCCAGCAAAGAGGGAACGGGACTAGCGGGGGGAGGTACAGATACGCAGTATTTT.

This sequence joins TRBV21-1 and TRBJ2-3; TRBD1 was called by the table and not checked on the DNA. TRBV21-1 is an annotated pseudogene. There are 18 residues in the CDR3. CDR3 bases: TGTGCCAGCAGCAAAACGGGCGCAGGGGATAGAAGCACAGATACGCAGTATTTT. It yields the protein CASSKTGAGDRSTDTQYF.

The chain couples TRBV28 to TRBJ2-7, with D uncertain. The CDR3 consists of 14 residues. Trimming removed 1 base at V and 1 base at J, with 8 bases between. Per germline, CDR1 MDHEN and CDR2 SYDVKM. The CDR3 loop reads CASSLYGKSYEQYF. Written as DNA, the CDR3 is TGTGCCAGCAGTTTATACGGCAAATCCTACGAGCAGTACTTC.